Listed here are 11 T cell receptor beta chains from one sample, sequenced in a study of PD-1 blockade in classical Hodgkin lymphoma. Profiling relied on immunoSEQ multiplex PCR, and the TCRdb table lists in-frame clones only, not all of them. The sample lists 100,000 to 120,000 clones, roughly nine tenths occurring once. Exposure to brentuximab vedotin varied, and each patient had relapsed following autologous stem cell transplantation. Sequences were derived from peripheral blood mononuclear cells (PBMCs), sampled before the second cycle of nivolumab. These TCRs come from a human donor with classical Hodgkin lymphoma.

V gene TRBV6-5 combines with J gene TRBJ2-1, with 8 bases fitting TRBD2. This CDR3 spans 15 amino acids. Per the germline V gene, CDR1 is MNHEY and CDR2 is SVGAGI. V lost 5 bases and J lost 0; bases outside the gene matches: 3. The CDR3 loop is CASSLSGSSYNEQFF. The CDR3 DNA is TGTGCCAGCAGTCTGAGCGGGAGCTCCTACAATGAGCAGTTCTTC.

This chain joins TRBV19 and TRBJ1-1; D not certain. Trimming took off 3 bases at V and 7 bases at J, with 12 bases between the two ends. CDR3 length: 13 residues. Germline V gene sequence: CDR1 LNHDA, CDR2 SQIVND (reference sequence). The CDR3 loop reads CASSIIGYDEAFF. The CDR3 nucleotides are TGTGCCAGTAGTATCATTGGGTACGATGAAGCTTTCTTT.

This chain connects TRBV7-2 to TRBJ2-1, with 9 bases aligning to TRBD1. V gave up 1 base and J gave up 4 bases; unmatched junction bases: 5. The CDR3 runs to 16 residues. The germline V gene has CDR1 SGHTA and CDR2 FQGNSA. This CDR3 reads CASSLEQGALYNEQFF. DNA of the CDR3: TGTGCCAGCAGCTTAGAACAGGGGGCACTTTACAATGAGCAGTTCTTC.

The chain carries TRBV19 and TRBJ1-2; a weak D match, TRBD1 (6 bases). CDR3 length equals 14 residues. V was trimmed by 4 bases and J by 4 bases, leaving 13 bases between them. CDR1 is LNHDA and CDR2 is SQIVND in the germline V gene (reference sequence). CDR3 sequence: CASSTHTGSYGYTF. The DNA for the CDR3 is TGTGCCAGTAGTACCCACACAGGGTCCTATGGCTACACCTTC.

The gene calls are TRBV6-6 and TRBJ2-2, with a weak D call TRBD1 (6 bases). Looked up from germline, CDR1 is MNHNY and CDR2 is SVGAGI (reference sequence). This CDR3 is 15 amino acids long. V lost 2 bases to trimming and J lost 5 bases, with 12 bases between them. CDR3 in amino acids: CASSYRTDYTGELFF. CDR3 nucleotides: TGTGCCAGCAGTTACCGGACAGACTATACCGGGGAGCTGTTTTTT.

V usage is TRBV14 and J usage is TRBJ2-7; maybe TRBD2 (5 bases). Looked up from germline, CDR1 is SGHDN and CDR2 is FVKESK. The V gene lost 0 bases and the J gene lost 7 bases, with 16 bases spanning the gap. CDR3 length: 15 residues. The CDR3 DNA reads as TGTGCCAGCAGCCAAGAACTCCGGGGATCGGGAGAGCAGTACTTC. It encodes CASSQELRGSGEQYF.

This sequence joins TRBV7-2 and TRBJ1-1; D is unclear. Germline V gives CDR1 SGHTA, CDR2 FQGNSA. V lost 4 bases and J lost 0, with 9 bases in between. The CDR3 has 14 amino acids. CDR3 amino acids: CASSYGHLNTEAFF. The CDR3 region has the DNA TGTGCCAGCAGCTACGGGCACTTGAACACTGAAGCTTTCTTT.

The chain combines TRBV11-2 with TRBJ1-1; 7 bases are a match to TRBD1. Unmatched junction bases numbered 6, after V lost 3 bases and J lost 11 bases. CDR1 SGHAT and CDR2 FQNNGV come from the germline V gene. The CDR3 has 12 residues. CDR3 in amino acids: CASSLNRGWAFF. The CDR3 coding sequence is TGTGCCAGCAGCTTGAACAGGGGCTGGGCTTTCTTT.

V and J are TRBV6-6 and TRBJ2-5; D gene ambiguous. The germline V and J ends were trimmed by 8 bases and 1 base, with 8 bases remaining between them. This CDR3 has 12 residues. Looked up from germline, CDR1 is MNHNY and CDR2 is SVGAGI (reference sequence). CDR3 sequence: CASSPGQETQYF. The CDR3 bases are TGTGCCAGCTCCCCCGGCCAAGAGACCCAGTACTTC.

The CDR3 region has the DNA TGTGCCAGCAGTGAGTTCCTGGTTTATGGCAATCAGCCCCAGCATTTT. Translated: CASSEFLVYGNQPQHF. This sequence joins TRBV2 and TRBJ1-5; D unresolved. CDR3 length: 16 residues. From germline, CDR1 is SNHLY and CDR2 FYNNEI. The V and J ends lost 3 bases and 2 bases respectively, with 14 bases between them. Drawing the rest from reference TRBV2 and TRBJ1-5, the complete variable domain is EPEVTQTPSHQVTQMGQEVILRCVPISNHLYFYWYRQILGQKVEFLVSFYNNEISEKSEIFDDQFSVERPDGSNFTLKIRSTKLEDSAMYFCASSEFLVYGNQPQHFGDGTRLSIL.

The chain carries TRBV28 and TRBJ1-1; TRBD1 agrees at 7 bases. The germline V gene encodes CDR1 MDHEN and CDR2 SYDVKM. V gave up 6 bases and J gave up 4 bases; unmatched junction bases: 11. The CDR3 totals 15 residues. CDR3 coding DNA: TGTGCCAGCAGATCAGGGGGAGTGGGGGGCACTGAAGCTTTCTTT. As protein: CASRSGGVGGTEAFF.